A selection of T cell receptor beta chains follows, all from one sample in a study of T-cell reconstitution after alpha-beta-depleted transplantation in children. Each CDR3 protein is one row after TCRdb ran MiXCR on the PCR reads. The table includes about 340,000 distinct CDR3 sequences, about a sixth detected once. Sequencing was performed on PBMCs, mostly from graft donor cells, taken 360 days after TCRalphabeta/CD19-depleted stem cell transplant. These TCRs come from a male patient between 2 and 15 years old who had a stem cell transplant for acute lymphoblastic leukemia, so the T cells may come from the graft donor. CDR3s include the opening cysteine and the closing phenylalanine or tryptophan. Fields, in order: J gene, V gene, clone size, CDR3 protein. Size tells how often a clone was seen (once, few, many) or the class of an expanded clone, and some rows leave it out.

j_gene: TRBJ2-5
v_gene: TRBV5-1
abundance: NA
CDR3aa: CASSLRPSGPTQETQYF

j_gene: TRBJ2-3
v_gene: TRBV29-1
abundance: NA
CDR3aa: CSVRGELAGMSSTDTQYF

j_gene: TRBJ2-3
v_gene: TRBV7-3
abundance: many
CDR3aa: CASSSGSKDTQYF

j_gene: TRBJ2-3
v_gene: TRBV5-1
abundance: NA
CDR3aa: CASRSRPSGSGSTDTQYF

j_gene: TRBJ2-1
v_gene: TRBV3-1
abundance: few
CDR3aa: CASSHPAGGGNYNEQFF

j_gene: TRBJ2-1
v_gene: TRBV29-1
abundance: few
CDR3aa: CSVEDNVYRGSASDEQFF

j_gene: TRBJ2-7
v_gene: TRBV3-1
abundance: NA
CDR3aa: CASSQPGHPYEQYF

j_gene: TRBJ2-5
v_gene: TRBV15
abundance: many
CDR3aa: CATSRALAGYQETQYF

j_gene: TRBJ2-7
v_gene: TRBV30
abundance: NA
CDR3aa: CAWSLAGDEQYF

j_gene: TRBJ1-1
v_gene: TRBV30
abundance: few
CDR3aa: CAWRGVDTEAFF

j_gene: TRBJ2-3
v_gene: TRBV12-3/TRBV12-4
abundance: few
CDR3aa: CASSYSSGISTDTQYF

j_gene: TRBJ1-6
v_gene: TRBV6-2/TRBV6-3
abundance: few
CDR3aa: CASTAPGGGYNSPLHF

j_gene: TRBJ2-5
v_gene: TRBV5-6
abundance: few
CDR3aa: CASSYGTGLGTQYF

j_gene: TRBJ2-7
v_gene: TRBV4-3
abundance: NA
CDR3aa: CASSPGIRYEQYF

j_gene: TRBJ2-7
v_gene: TRBV6-5
abundance: NA
CDR3aa: CASSYSKQGVGYEQYF

j_gene: TRBJ2-7
v_gene: TRBV13
abundance: NA
CDR3aa: CASSLGTDRSPLGEQYF

j_gene: TRBJ2-5
v_gene: TRBV4-3
abundance: NA
CDR3aa: CASSQDWRGAQETQYF

j_gene: TRBJ2-3
v_gene: TRBV21-1
abundance: NA
CDR3aa: CATAVAGGGDTQYF

j_gene: TRBJ2-5
v_gene: TRBV29-1
abundance: few
CDR3aa: CSVEEFQETQYF

j_gene: TRBJ2-7
v_gene: TRBV11-2
abundance: few
CDR3aa: CASNLGLAGEMGYEQYF

j_gene: TRBJ2-1
v_gene: TRBV20-1
abundance: many
CDR3aa: CRPTHGNEQFF

j_gene: TRBJ2-4
v_gene: TRBV20-1
abundance: many
CDR3aa: CSAREGLAGAKNIQYF

j_gene: TRBJ2-2
v_gene: TRBV7-6
abundance: many
CDR3aa: CASSLRLAGYTGELFF

j_gene: TRBJ2-5
v_gene: TRBV12-3/TRBV12-4
abundance: NA
CDR3aa: CASTGPGETQYF

j_gene: TRBJ2-2
v_gene: TRBV5-6
abundance: NA
CDR3aa: CASSSYGELFF

j_gene: TRBJ2-1
v_gene: TRBV6-1
abundance: NA
CDR3aa: CASTNSGKYNEQFF

j_gene: TRBJ2-3
v_gene: TRBV5-1
abundance: NA
CDR3aa: CASSLTSEPTDTQYF

j_gene: TRBJ2-5
v_gene: TRBV4-1
abundance: NA
CDR3aa: CASSRQGRETQYF

j_gene: TRBJ2-7
v_gene: TRBV28
abundance: few
CDR3aa: CASSLGDWAVPQYEQYF

j_gene: TRBJ2-3
v_gene: TRBV7-2
abundance: NA
CDR3aa: CASSTRGVHHTDTQYF

j_gene: TRBJ1-2
v_gene: TRBV12-3/TRBV12-4
abundance: many
CDR3aa: CASSLIGWNF

j_gene: TRBJ2-1
v_gene: TRBV15
abundance: many
CDR3aa: CATSTSALSNEQFF

j_gene: TRBJ2-1
v_gene: TRBV4-3
abundance: many
CDR3aa: CASSQSPGLLFNEQFF

j_gene: TRBJ2-5
v_gene: TRBV3-1
abundance: few
CDR3aa: CASSLDLGVETQYF

j_gene: TRBJ2-5
v_gene: TRBV5-1
abundance: NA
CDR3aa: CASSLSNWVRGTQETQYF